This TCR beta chain came from a study of blood T cell repertoires in COVID-19 (TCRdb year 2020). Study-wide context: Collaborator samples came from the United States, Italy and Spain and covered acute and convalescent phases of COVID-19. The samples were drawn from the first 160 participants of the ongoing ImmuneRACE study and from 1,254 subjects provided by 6 global collaborators. The repertoires were released in a freely available public database meant as a resource for research on the immune response to SARS-CoV-2. Where available, HLA class I and class II types were taken from metadata supplied by the sample provider and were not determined by assay-based typing. The dataset comprised deeply sampled blood TCRbeta repertoires from subjects exposed to, actively infected with, or recovered from COVID-19. The prospective study material was composed of cDNA or gDNA derived from T cells, B-cell-depleted T cells, or PBMCs. Sample metadata almost always included a de-identified subject ID, COVID-19 status, age in years and sex. Study-wide findings and limitations: How much clinical and demographic metadata was included differed by source and by participant, and the metadata was provided uncurated.

The immunoSEQ Assay, a bias-controlled multiplex PCR, was used to amplify TCRbeta CDR3 regions from genomic DNA. Under the source paper's analysis protocol: Nucleated cell counts per sample were estimated from amplification of reference gene primers within the assay. Sequence reads were collapsed and filtered to measure the absolute abundance of every unique TCRbeta CDR3 rearrangement. Productive Simpson clonality was computed per sample as the square root of Simpson's diversity index over productive rearrangements. Not all clones reach the TCRdb copy of this immuneACCESS table, which keeps in-frame sequences only. Checked studies attribute under half of the gap to unresolved V genes and leave the rest unexplained. That table supplies the V and J calls and clone size; D and trimming were determined from the DNA. Counted in this sample were 200,000 to 250,000 clones; around 80% of them appeared once. The ten largest account for 6% to 7.5% of the sample.

On this clone itself: Its antigen is currently not known. No base-level quality is on record; no much larger clone is a single base apart.

The CDR3, from cysteine to phenylalanine, totals 14 residues. Only the CDR3 DNA stays, 42 bases, in frame from base 1. The germline V gene (reference sequence) specifies SEHNR as CDR1 and FQNEAQ as CDR2. The junction shows trimming of 4 bases on V and 4 bases on J, and the gene matches do not reach 5 bases of it. Enrolling through a virtual design, the prospective study's participants ranged in age from roughly 18 to 95 years and lived across roughly 23 United States geographic areas. In the prospective study, participants were assigned to cohorts based on the clinical history participants reported in a screening survey and a study questionnaire. In the prospective study, mobile phlebotomists collected whole blood, serum and a nasopharyngeal or oropharyngeal swab from each participant. Prospective study participants could optionally give additional blood draws and questionnaires over a roughly two-month period. Blood samples from the prospective study were shipped frozen or at room temperature prior to DNA extraction.

Material for sequencing was PBMCs or T cells enriched from blood (not recorded which). The V and J genes are TRBV7-9 and TRBJ2-7; 9 middle bases align to TRBD1. This clonotype was obtained from a woman aged 40-49 years with acute COVID-19. The nucleotide sequence reads as follows: TGTGCCAGCAGCTCGGGACAGGGAGGTTACGAGCAGTACTTC. Its translation reads: CASSSGQGGYEQYF.